This T cell receptor (beta chain) comes out of a study of blood T cell repertoires in COVID-19 (dated by TCRdb to about 2020). With respect to the entire study: The collaborator samples originated in the United States, Italy and Spain and spanned the acute and convalescent phases of COVID-19. The material from the prospective study consisted of cDNA or gDNA derived from T cells, B-cell-depleted T cells, or PBMCs. Deeply sampled blood TCRbeta repertoires from subjects exposed to, actively infected with, or recovered from COVID-19 were included in the dataset. The repertoires were released in a freely available public database intended as a resource for research on the immune response to SARS-CoV-2. Samples came from the ongoing ImmuneRACE study (first 160 participants) plus 1,254 subjects from 6 global collaborators. Sample metadata almost always included a de-identified subject ID, COVID-19 status, age in years and sex. Where available, HLA class I and class II types were taken from metadata supplied by the sample provider and were not determined by assay-based typing.

The germline V gene specifies LGHNA as CDR1 and YNFKEQ as CDR2. The CDR3 spans 17 residues, from the cysteine through the phenylalanine. Left in the record is the CDR3 DNA by itself, 51 bases read in frame from the first base. Trimming leaves V shorter by 4 bases and J shorter by 2 bases, with the junction holding 9 bases beyond the gene matches. To note about this clone: No antigen is known for it. The record has no base qualities; no much larger clone is one base away.

The collaborating institutions used their own protocols to collect whole blood in K2EDTA tubes. For TCRbeta analysis, collaborators shipped samples as frozen whole blood, isolated PBMCs, or DNA extracted from either of those sample types. Points the paper makes about the study in general: Clinical and demographic metadata were provided uncurated, with the amount varying by source and participant.

TCRbeta CDR3 regions were amplified from genomic DNA by means of the immunoSEQ Assay, a bias-controlled multiplex PCR. The source study handled its data this way. Within the assay, amplification of reference gene primers was used to estimate how many nucleated cells each sample contained. To quantify the absolute abundance of each unique TCRbeta CDR3 rearrangement, sequence reads were collapsed and filtered. Productive Simpson clonality was computed per sample as the square root of Simpson's diversity index over productive rearrangements. TCRdb mirrors the immuneACCESS table, restricted to in-frame sequences. Some clones are absent from its copies; in checked studies, under half trace to an unresolved V gene, and the reason for the others is unknown. V, J and clone size reflect that table, while D and trimming were determined from the DNA. The sample table records around 55,000 clones; 88% of these occur just once. The ten most abundant clones make up 8.5% of the sample.

The material sequenced was peripheral blood. This chain joins TRBV4-2 to TRBJ2-1; TRBD2 lines up with 9 middle nucleotides. The TCR originated in a man aged 55 to 70 with active COVID-19. This receptor has the CDR3 CASSRNPSGTAYNEQFF. The sequence in DNA is TGTGCCAGCAGCCGTAACCCTAGCGGGACCGCCTACAATGAGCAGTTCTTC.